A single T cell receptor beta chain is shown here with its context. These data come from a study of OX40 agonist ivuxolimab in advanced cancers. Assay used: immunoSEQ multiplex PCR; TCRdb lists only in-frame clones, some missing. The table lists 20,000 to 25,000 clones, about 85% of them singletons. V lost 1 base and J lost 1, with 16 bases in between. The germline V gene encodes CDR1 MGHRA and CDR2 YSYEKL. The CDR3 loop spans 18 amino acids. The chain combines TRBV4-1 with TRBJ2-2, with D unresolved. The TCR originated in an adult with an advanced solid tumor such as melanoma, head and neck, liver or kidney cancer. The sequences come from CD4+ or CD8+ T cells sorted from blood, collected in a trial of the OX40 agonist ivuxolimab. The CDR3 DNA reads as TGCGCCAGCAGCCAAGTTATGACCCTACGGCTGAACACCGGGGAGCTGTTTTTT. Translating it yields CASSQVMTLRLNTGELFF.